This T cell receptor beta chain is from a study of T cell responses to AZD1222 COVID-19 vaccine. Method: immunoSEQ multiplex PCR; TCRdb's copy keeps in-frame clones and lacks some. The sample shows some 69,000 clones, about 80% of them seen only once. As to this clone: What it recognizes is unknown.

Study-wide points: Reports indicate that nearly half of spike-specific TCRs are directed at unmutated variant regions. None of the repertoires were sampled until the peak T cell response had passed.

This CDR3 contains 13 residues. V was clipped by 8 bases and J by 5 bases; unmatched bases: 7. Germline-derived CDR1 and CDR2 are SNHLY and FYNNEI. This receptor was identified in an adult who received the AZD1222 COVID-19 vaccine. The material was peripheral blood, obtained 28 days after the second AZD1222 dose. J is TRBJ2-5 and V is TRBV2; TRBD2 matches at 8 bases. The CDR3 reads CASFPERGETQYF. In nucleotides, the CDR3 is TGTGCCAGCTTCCCTGAGCGGGGGGAGACCCAGTACTTC.